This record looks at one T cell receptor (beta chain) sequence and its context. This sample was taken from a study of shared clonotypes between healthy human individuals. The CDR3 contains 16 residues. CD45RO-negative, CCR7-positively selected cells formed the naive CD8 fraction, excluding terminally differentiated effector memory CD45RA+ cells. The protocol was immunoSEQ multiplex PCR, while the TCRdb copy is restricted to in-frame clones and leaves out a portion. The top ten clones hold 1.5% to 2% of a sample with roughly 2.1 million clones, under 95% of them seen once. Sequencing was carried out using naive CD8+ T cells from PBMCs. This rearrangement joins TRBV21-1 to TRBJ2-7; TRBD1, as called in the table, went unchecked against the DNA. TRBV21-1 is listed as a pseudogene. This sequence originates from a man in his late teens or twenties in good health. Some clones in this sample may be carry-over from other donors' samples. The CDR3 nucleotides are TGTGCCAGCAGCTCTCCCGGACAGACGAGCTCCTACGAGCAGTACTTC. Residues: CASSSPGQTSSYEQYF.